This TCR beta chain originates from a study of blood T cell repertoires in COVID-19 (dated by TCRdb to about 2020). Background for the entire study: Samples from collaborators originated in the United States, Italy and Spain and spanned both the acute and convalescent phases of COVID-19. The repertoires were released in a freely available public database intended as a resource for research on the immune response to SARS-CoV-2. The material from the prospective study consisted of cDNA or gDNA derived from T cells, B-cell-depleted T cells, or PBMCs. Where available, HLA class I and class II types were obtained from metadata supplied by the sample provider rather than from assay-based typing. The samples were drawn from two sources: the first 160 participants of the ongoing ImmuneRACE study, and 1,254 subjects contributed by 6 global collaborators. The dataset comprised deeply sampled blood TCRbeta repertoires from subjects exposed to, actively infected with, or recovered from COVID-19. Sample metadata almost always included a de-identified subject ID, COVID-19 status, age in years and sex. Results and caveats for the whole study, not just this receptor: How much clinical and demographic metadata was included differed by source and by participant, and the metadata was provided uncurated.

The immunoSEQ Assay, a bias-controlled multiplex PCR, was used to amplify TCRbeta CDR3 regions from genomic DNA. As for the authors' bioinformatics: The number of nucleated cells in each sample was estimated by amplification of reference gene primers within the assay. To quantify the absolute abundance of each unique TCRbeta CDR3 rearrangement, sequence reads were collapsed and filtered. For each sample, productive Simpson clonality was calculated as the square root of Simpson's diversity index over productive rearrangements. The table comes from immuneACCESS by way of TCRdb, which keeps in-frame sequences with V and J called. Part of the clones is missing from these tables; in studies checked, under half for an unresolved V gene and the rest for unknown reasons. That table supplies the V and J calls and clone size; D and trimming were determined from the DNA. This sample has around 56,000 clones in its table, and roughly 70% of those were observed once. Clones ranked in the top ten supply less than 20% of the sample.

Whole blood was collected in K2EDTA tubes by collaborating institutions according to the institutions' own protocols. For TCRbeta analysis, collaborators shipped samples as frozen whole blood, isolated PBMCs, or DNA extracted from either of those sample types. The germline ends are 6 bases apart after V is trimmed by 0 bases and J by 3 bases. CDR1 and CDR2, per the germline V gene (reference sequence), are GTSNPN and SVGIG. The CDR3 contains 13 residues, cysteine and phenylalanine counted. Only the CDR3 DNA stays, 39 bases, in frame from base 1. Regarding this clone: Its antigen is unknown. Within one base of it there is no much larger clone, and no base qualities were kept.

The sequenced sample consisted of peripheral blood. This sequence uses TRBV30 and TRBJ1-5; there is no confident call for the D gene. This TCR came from a woman between 50 and 59 years old with active or convalescent COVID-19. The CDR3 protein: CAWSVRNNQPQHF. The base sequence is TGTGCCTGGAGTGTGAGGAACAATCAGCCCCAGCATTTT.